The clone carrying this TCR beta chain was counted ten times or more. The data originate from a study of T-cell reconstitution after alpha-beta-depleted transplantation in children. A library of TCRbeta sequences, prepared with unique molecular identifiers, was generated. TCRdb re-called the PCR reads through MiXCR, storing one row per CDR3 protein. This table has hundreds of thousands of distinct CDR3 sequences, around 17% appearing once. Sequenced material: PBMCs from the stem cell graft donor, taken from the stem cell graft. This receptor was identified in a human donor who donated a stem cell graft to a child with acute myeloid leukemia.

CDR3 sequence (DNA): TGCAGTGCTAGCCCCCGGACCCGGGCAGATACGCAGTATTTT. This encodes CSASPRTRADTQYF. This chain joins TRBV20-1 and TRBJ2-3; D gene ambiguous. The length of the CDR3 is 14 residues. Germline CDR1 and CDR2: DFQATT and SNEGSKA (reference sequence). V gave up 3 bases and J gave up 4 bases, with 14 bases separating them.